This T cell receptor beta chain derives from a study of blood T cell repertoires in COVID-19. Looking at the study overall: PBMCs, B-cell-depleted T cells, or T cells provided the cDNA or gDNA that made up the material.

Sequencing was performed with immunoSEQ multiplex PCR; in TCRdb, only in-frame clones are kept and a portion is missing. The sample contains approximately 250,000 clones, about 87% of which appear only once. This CDR3 is 17 amino acids long. V shed 3 bases and J 4 bases; nucleotides not matched to a gene: 8. The germline V gene encodes CDR1 LNHDA and CDR2 SQIVND (reference sequence). Recruitment covered roughly 24 US areas and drew participants whose ages spanned about 18 to 90 years. This sequence joins TRBV19 and TRBJ2-6, with 8 bases aligning to TRBD1. The receptor's source is a woman aged 40 to 55 with acute COVID-19. Sequencing used PBMCs or T cells enriched from blood (not recorded which). The CDR3 region has the DNA TGTGCCAGTAGTATCTTCCAGGGGGCGGCGGGGGCCAACGTCCTGACTTTC. Translation: CASSIFQGAAGANVLTF. Full variable domain (outside the CDR3, taken from reference TRBV19 and TRBJ2-6): DGGITQSPKYLFRKEGQNVTLSCEQNLNHDAMYWYRQDPGQGLRLIYYSQIVNDFQKGDIAEGYSVSREKKESFPLTVTSAQKNPTAFYLCASSIFQGAAGANVLTFGAGSRLTVL.